This passage covers 16 T cell receptor beta chains from one sample sequenced in a study of cytomegalovirus exposure and HLA in healthy donors. It was with 60 Vbeta and 13 Jbeta primers that the PCR ran. TCRdb keeps only in-frame clones here, not all; method: immunoSEQ multiplex PCR. The sample has about 130,000 clones, over 80% seen once. The sequencing input was PBMCs. The receptors come from a man younger than 35 in good health and CMV-seropositive.

The V gene is TRBV5-1, the J gene TRBJ2-5; no definite D call. This CDR3 comprises 11 residues. From germline, CDR1 is SGHRS and CDR2 YFSETQ. V lost 5 bases to trimming and J lost 5 bases, with 7 bases between them. CDR3 bases: TGCGCCAGCAGAGAGGTGGAGACCCAGTACTTC. Residues: CASREVETQYF.

V gene TRBV7-9 combines with J gene TRBJ1-1; the match to TRBD1 covers 10 bases. Losses at the gene ends were 1 base for V and 6 bases for J; bases not matched to a gene: 2. Germline values: CDR1 SEHNR, CDR2 FQNEAQ (reference sequence). This CDR3 has 14 residues. The CDR3 region is CASSLEGTGAEAFF. The CDR3 DNA reads as TGTGCCAGCAGCTTAGAGGGGACAGGGGCTGAAGCTTTCTTT.

The chain is built from TRBV18 and TRBJ1-5, with D unresolved. Germline CDR1 is KGHSH and CDR2 is LQKENI. The CDR3 loop spans 13 amino acids. Trimming left V 2 bases short and J 5 bases short, with 7 bases between. This CDR3 is CASSPGRDQPQHF. The CDR3 nucleotides are TGTGCCAGCTCACCAGGGCGGGATCAGCCCCAGCATTTT.

The chain links TRBV6-1 to TRBJ2-7; 8 bases map to TRBD1. The CDR3 totals 15 residues. CDR1 is MNHNS and CDR2 is SASEGT in the germline V gene. The V gene end was trimmed by 1 base and the J gene end by 2 bases; junction bases not matched to a gene: 4. CDR3 region: CASSEEGTGAYEQYF. The CDR3 DNA reads as TGTGCCAGCAGTGAAGAGGGGACAGGTGCCTACGAGCAGTACTTC.

This clone appeared a few times. The chain links TRBV4-1 to TRBJ1-4, with a tentative D call TRBD1 (5 bases). Germline CDR1 is MGHRA and CDR2 is YSYEKL. This CDR3 has 14 residues. The V gene lost 4 bases and the J gene lost 8 bases, with 14 bases spanning the gap. The CDR3 region is CASSRIGVEEKLFF. The CDR3 DNA reads as TGCGCCAGCAGCCGCATAGGGGTGGAGGAAAAACTGTTTTTT.

This clone was counted only a few times. V gene TRBV9 combines with J gene TRBJ1-2; 10 positions match TRBD1. CDR3 length: 14 residues. The germline V gene has CDR1 SGDLS and CDR2 YYNGEE. V lost 3 bases, J lost 2 bases, and 1 base stayed unmatched. The CDR3 coding sequence is TGTGCCAGCAGCGGGGGACAGGGGAACTATGGCTACACCTTC. Translation: CASSGGQGNYGYTF.

The chain is built from TRBV2 and TRBJ2-5; the match to TRBD1 covers 9 bases. J was trimmed by 5 bases and V by 6 bases; bases with no gene match: 10. The germline V gene has CDR1 SNHLY and CDR2 FYNNEI. The CDR3 sequence is 15 residues long. The CDR3 here is CASSMIQGARETQYF. In DNA, the CDR3 is TGTGCCAGCAGCATGATACAGGGGGCGCGGGAGACCCAGTACTTC.

The V gene is TRBV5-6, the J gene TRBJ2-7; 13 bases match TRBD2. The V gene end was trimmed by 4 bases and the J gene end by 4 bases; junction bases not matched to a gene: 8. The CDR3 spans 16 residues. Germline V lookup: CDR1 SGHDT, CDR2 YYEEEE. The CDR3 loop is CASSDGTSGAQYEQYF. The CDR3 nucleotides are TGTGCCAGCAGCGACGGGACTAGCGGGGCCCAATACGAGCAGTACTTC.

The CDR3 spells CASSESIKGYSPLHF. Here the CDR3 DNA reads TGTGCCAGCAGTGAGAGTATTAAGGGGTATTCACCCCTCCACTTT. V and J are TRBV2 and TRBJ1-6; the D gene is possibly TRBD1 (5 bases). Trimming left V 3 bases short and J 8 bases short, with 14 bases between. The CDR3 covers 15 residues. Germline V lookup: CDR1 SNHLY, CDR2 FYNNEI.

The CDR3 DNA is TGTGCCAGCCCCCAGGGTACTGAAGCTTTCTTT. This sequence encodes CASPQGTEAFF. The V and J genes are TRBV12-1 and TRBJ1-1; the table's D call, TRBD1, was not checked against the DNA. TRBV12-1 is a documented pseudogene. CDR3 size: 11 residues.

This sequence joins TRBV4-1 and TRBJ2-5; 7 bases match TRBD1. The length of the CDR3 is 15 residues. Germline trimming cut 3 bases from V and 5 bases from J; bases unmatched to any gene: 9. The germline gives CDR1 MGHRA, CDR2 YSYEKL. CDR3 region: CASSQEDRRFETQYF. DNA for the CDR3: TGCGCCAGCAGCCAGGAGGACAGGCGTTTTGAGACCCAGTACTTC.

This chain uses TRBV7-2 with TRBJ2-1, with TRBD1 matching 8 bases. Germline CDR1 SGHTA, CDR2 FQGNSA. The V and J ends lost 6 bases and 5 bases, in that order; junction bases with no gene match: 3. The CDR3 covers 13 residues. CDR3 DNA sequence: TGTGCCAGCAGGATGGGACAGGACAATGAGCAGTTCTTC. Translated: CASRMGQDNEQFF.

J is TRBJ1-1 and V is TRBV7-9, with 8 bases lining up with TRBD1. Losses at the gene ends were 5 bases for V and 5 bases for J; bases not matched to a gene: 13. CDR1 is SEHNR and CDR2 is FQNEAQ in the germline V gene (reference sequence). The CDR3 length is 16 residues. For the CDR3, the DNA is TGTGCCAGCAGCCTCAGGGGGCAAGTGTTGAGGACTGAAGCTTTCTTT. Translating it yields CASSLRGQVLRTEAFF.

V usage is TRBV4-1 and J usage is TRBJ2-7; TRBD2 agrees at 14 bases. This CDR3 spans 18 amino acids. CDR1 and CDR2 (germline): MGHRA, YSYEKL. The J segment lost 1 base and the V segment lost 0 bases, leaving 5 bases of the junction unmatched. The CDR3 reads CASSQERLAGGRSYEQYF. The CDR3 bases are TGCGCCAGCAGCCAAGAGCGACTAGCGGGGGGGCGTTCCTACGAGCAGTACTTC.

This clone occurred a few times. The rearrangement uses TRBV6-5 and TRBJ1-1, with a possible D match to TRBD1 (5 bases). The germline gives CDR1 MNHEY, CDR2 SVGAGI. The CDR3 runs 13 residues. The ends were cut back, 8 bases at V and 1 base at J, with 11 bases in the middle. The CDR3 sequence: CASGPGGNTEAFF. CDR3 DNA sequence: TGTGCCAGCGGCCCGGGGGGGAACACTGAAGCTTTCTTT.

This clone appeared a single time. The CDR3 nucleotides read TGTGCCAGTAGTCCGATACAGGGGCGGCACACTGAAGCTTTCTTT. This gives the protein CASSPIQGRHTEAFF. J is TRBJ1-1 and V is TRBV19; TRBD1 aligns across 7 bases. The germline gives CDR1 LNHDA, CDR2 SQIVND (reference sequence). The V and J ends lost 5 bases and 3 bases, in that order; junction bases with no gene match: 9. The CDR3 extends over 15 amino acids.